This TCR beta chain was identified during a study of T cells in localized non-small cell lung cancer. Study results and limitations: Adjacent uninvolved lung tissue had the highest T cell clonality, exceeding tumor.

Notes on this clone: The antigen is not known.

Clones were sequenced by immunoSEQ multiplex PCR, and TCRdb holds only the in-frame ones, with some missing. The data contain 2,000 to 2,500 clones, around 35% of them singletons. This sequence originates from a male donor at least 60 years old with stage I lung adenocarcinoma. Sample: normal lung tissue next to the tumor, taken before any cancer treatment.

This CDR3 is CASRGQSSFYGYTF. CDR3 bases: TGTGCCAGTCGGGGACAGTCCTCCTTTTATGGCTACACCTTC. This rearrangement joins TRBV19 to TRBJ1-2; 7 nucleotides line up with TRBD1. This CDR3 region has 14 residues. V dropped 8 bases and J dropped 5; count of bases not matched to a gene: 11. Germline CDR1 reads LNHDA; CDR2 reads SQIVND (reference sequence).